These T cell receptor beta chains were read from a single sample in a study of OX40 agonist ivuxolimab in advanced cancers. The assay was immunoSEQ multiplex PCR, and TCRdb's table has in-frame clones only and misses some. The table has some 35,000 clones, 60% to 85% seen once. This specimen consisted of CD4+ or CD8+ T cells sorted from blood, obtained in a trial of the OX40 agonist ivuxolimab. The source is an adult with an advanced solid tumor such as melanoma, head and neck, liver or kidney cancer. Each CDR3 is given with its conserved first and last residue. A D gene is named only where the DNA matches it firmly. Only part of the rows carry a size: once, few, many, or a class if the clone is expanded.

D gene	J gene	clone size	V gene	CDR3 protein	CDR3 DNA
TRBD1	TRBJ2-2	few	TRBV19	CASKTTGGASGELFF	TGTGCCAGTAAAACCACAGGGGGCGCCTCCGGGGAGCTGTTTTTT
NA	TRBJ2-7	few	TRBV11-2	CASSTTGTYEQYF	TGTGCCAGCAGCACCACAGGGACCTACGAGCAGTACTTC
NA	TRBJ1-1	NA	TRBV13	CASSLDRSAEAFF	TGTGCCAGCAGCCTCGACAGGTCCGCTGAAGCTTTCTTT
NA	TRBJ2-5	NA	TRBV29-1	CSVSQGSLFETQYF	TGCAGCGTTTCTCAGGGTAGTTTGTTTGAGACCCAGTACTTC
NA	TRBJ2-7	NA	TRBV28	CASRPIGTYEQYF	TGTGCCAGCAGGCCCATTGGGACCTACGAGCAGTACTTC
NA	TRBJ2-7	NA	TRBV2	CASSSDSYEQYF	TGTGCCAGCAGTTCCGATTCCTACGAGCAGTACTTC
NA	TRBJ2-4	NA	TRBV7-8	CASSLQGQNIQYF	TGTGCCAGCAGCTTGCAGGGCCAAAACATTCAGTACTTC
NA	TRBJ2-7	NA	TRBV28	CASSLGGSRYEQYF	TGTGCCAGCAGTTTAGGTGGGAGCAGGTACGAGCAGTACTTC
NA	TRBJ2-1	NA	TRBV30	CAWSRQGGTGQFF	TGTGCCTGGAGTAGGCAGGGTGGGACGGGGCAGTTCTTC
NA	TRBJ1-5	NA	TRBV12-5	CASGDKVLRAPEGHSNQPQHF	TGTGCTAGTGGCGACAAGGTTTTGAGGGCCCCGGAGGGGCATAGCAATCAGCCCCAGCATTTT
TRBD2	TRBJ2-3	NA	TRBV10-2	CASSRGTVRTSGSRDTQYF	TGCGCCAGCAGCCGCGGGACAGTCCGGACTAGCGGGAGTAGGGATACGCAGTATTTT
NA	TRBJ2-2	NA	TRBV10-2	CASSAANTGELFF	TGCGCCAGCAGTGCAGCGAACACCGGGGAGCTGTTTTTT
NA	TRBJ1-3	few	TRBV28	CASRSDTDYSGNTIYF	TGTGCCAGCAGATCGGACACAGACTATTCTGGAAACACCATATATTTT
TRBD1	TRBJ2-1	NA	TRBV18	CASSPNGQGVTEQFF	TGTGCCAGCTCACCAAACGGACAGGGGGTGACTGAGCAGTTCTTC
TRBD2	TRBJ2-2	NA	TRBV23-1	CGSGRGDGELFF	TGCGGTAGCGGGAGAGGGGACGGGGAGCTGTTTTTT
NA	TRBJ1-5	few	TRBV27	CASRSTQGINQPQHF	TGTGCCAGCAGATCAACACAGGGAATAAATCAGCCCCAGCATTTT